The 20 T cell receptor beta chains presented below share a single source sample, sequenced in a study of blood T cell repertoires in COVID-19. The assay was immunoSEQ multiplex PCR, and TCRdb's table has in-frame clones only and misses some. The table includes roughly 97,000 clones, approximately 82% detected once. Sequencing was performed on peripheral blood. The receptor source for this set is a man between 65 and 85 years old with acute or convalescent COVID-19.

V and J are TRBV28 and TRBJ1-1; D is uncertain. V was cut by 9 bases and J by 11 bases, with 16 bases left in between. The CDR3 covers 11 residues. Germline V lookup: CDR1 MDHEN, CDR2 SYDVKM. The CDR3 DNA is TGTGCCAGTATGAGGTACGGCGACGCTTTCTTT. This gives the protein CASMRYGDAFF.

The V call is TRBV7-2, the J call TRBJ2-7; D call uncertain. This CDR3 has 12 amino acids. From germline, CDR1 is SGHTA and CDR2 FQGNSA. Deletions cut 2 bases from V and 9 bases from J, with 11 bases between. The DNA of the CDR3 is TGTGCCAGCAGCTTACAGCGAGGCGGGCAGTACTTC. Its translation is CASSLQRGGQYF. Variable domain in full (rest from reference TRBV7-2 and TRBJ2-7): GAGVSQSPSNKVTEKGKDVELRCDPISGHTALYWYRQSLGQGLEFLIYFQGNSAPDKSGLPSDRFSAERTGGSVSTLTIQRTQQEDSAVYLCASSLQRGGQYFGPGTRLTVT.

The chain has TRBV7-3 and TRBJ2-3; no definite D call. The germline gives CDR1 SGHTA, CDR2 FQGTGA. There are 14 residues in the CDR3. Trimming removed 1 base at V and 0 bases at J, with 5 bases between. CDR3 DNA sequence: TGTGCCAGCAGCTTAATCCCTAGCACAGATACGCAGTATTTT. This sequence encodes CASSLIPSTDTQYF.

V gene TRBV7-2 combines with J gene TRBJ1-2; 11 bases agree with TRBD1. The V and J ends lost 5 bases and 8 bases, in that order; junction bases with no gene match: 4. This CDR3 is 13 amino acids long. Germline lookup yields CDR1 SGHTA and CDR2 FQGNSA. CDR3 nucleotides: TGTGCCAGCAGCCGGAGGACAGGGGGCGGCTACACCTTC. Translated: CASSRRTGGGYTF.

The chain has TRBV27 and TRBJ2-1; 11 bases are a match to TRBD2. J was trimmed by 5 bases and V by 5 bases; bases with no gene match: 11. In germline, CDR1 is MNHEY, CDR2 SMNVEV (reference sequence). This CDR3 is built from 17 residues. CDR3: CASSPFVAGGPHNEQFF. The CDR3 nucleotides read TGTGCCAGCAGTCCCTTTGTAGCGGGAGGGCCCCACAATGAGCAGTTCTTC.

The chain joins TRBV28 to TRBJ2-3; the match to TRBD1 covers 10 bases. CDR1 MDHEN and CDR2 SYDVKM come from the germline V gene. V shed 3 bases and J 5 bases; nucleotides not matched to a gene: 8. CDR3 length: 16 amino acids. Here the CDR3 reads CASSFRQGAIGDTQYF. The CDR3 nucleotides are TGTGCCAGCAGTTTTCGACAGGGGGCGATTGGAGATACGCAGTATTTT.

This rearrangement joins TRBV3-1 (or the pseudogene TRBV3-2) to TRBJ1-2; TRBD1 matches at 9 bases. Trimming at V came to 3 bases and at J to 4 bases, leaving 6 bases not matched to a gene. CDR3 length: 15 amino acids. Germline CDR1 reads LGHDT; CDR2 reads YNNKEL (reference sequence). The CDR3, as DNA: TGTGCCAGCAGCCATTCGGACAGGGGAGGCTATGGCTACACCTTC. Protein: CASSHSDRGGYGYTF.

V gene TRBV6-5 combines with J gene TRBJ1-2; D gene ambiguous. Germline loops: CDR1 MNHEY, CDR2 SVGAGI. The CDR3 is made up of 13 amino acids. V was clipped by 3 bases and J by 8 bases, with 13 bases between them. CDR3 loop: CASSYYEEYGYTF. Here the CDR3 DNA reads TGTGCCAGCAGTTATTACGAGGAATACGGCTACACCTTC.

The chain employs TRBV27 and TRBJ2-5; D is ambiguous. Germline assignment: CDR1 MNHEY and CDR2 SMNVEV (reference sequence). CDR3 length: 15 residues. V was trimmed by 2 bases and J by 0 bases, leaving 10 bases between them. As DNA, the CDR3 is TGTGCCAGCAGTTTAACGGTAACGAACCAAGAGACCCAGTACTTC. This encodes CASSLTVTNQETQYF.

This chain uses TRBV19 with TRBJ2-5, with TRBD2 identical over 13 bases. The CDR3 length is 17 residues. Germline V gene data show CDR1 as LNHDA and CDR2 as SQIVND (reference sequence). The V segment lost 3 bases and the J segment 4 bases; nucleotides outside the gene matches: 8. The CDR3 DNA reads TGTGCCAGTAGTATTCGGACTAGCGGGGGTTGGGGAGAGACCCAGTACTTC. It specifies CASSIRTSGGWGETQYF.

CDR3 protein: CASSLEGGRALGEQFF. The CDR3, as DNA: TGTGCCAGCAGCTTAGAAGGCGGGAGGGCCCTCGGCGAGCAGTTCTTC. The chain has TRBV7-9 and TRBJ2-1; 9 bases agree with TRBD2. With V trimmed by 1 base and J by 10 bases, 11 bases remained unmatched. The CDR3 loop spans 16 amino acids. Germline values: CDR1 SEHNR, CDR2 FQNEAQ (reference sequence).

This clone was counted only a few times. The chain combines TRBV10-2 with TRBJ2-1, with 9 bases aligning to TRBD1. This CDR3 has 14 amino acids. The germline gives CDR1 WSHSY, CDR2 SAAADI. Trimming took 6 bases from V and 9 from J; bases not matched to a gene: 9. CDR3 region: CASRPGQGFGEQFF. In nucleotides, the CDR3 is TGCGCCAGCAGACCGGGACAGGGATTTGGTGAGCAGTTCTTC.

This clone has more than one count but fewer than ten. The chain carries TRBV28 and TRBJ1-4, with 8 bases aligning to TRBD1. Germline trimming cut 8 bases from V and 7 bases from J; bases unmatched to any gene: 12. The CDR3 sequence is 15 residues long. The germline CDR1 and CDR2 sequences are MDHEN and SYDVKM. Here the CDR3 reads CASQGAASKIEKLFF. CDR3 sequence (DNA): TGTGCCAGCCAGGGGGCGGCATCTAAGATTGAAAAACTGTTTTTT.

The chain recombines TRBV6-2 or TRBV6-3 with TRBJ2-7, with TRBD1 matching over 8 bases. Trimming cost V 5 bases and J 4 bases; bases outside gene matches: 7. CDR1 and CDR2 from the germline V gene are MNHEY and SVGEGT. This CDR3 has 14 amino acids. The CDR3 DNA sequence: TGTGCCAGCAGTACTGGGACAGGCCGTTACGAGCAGTACTTC. Its protein product is CASSTGTGRYEQYF.

This chain joins TRBV18 and TRBJ1-1; 8 bases agree with TRBD1. The CDR3 totals 12 residues. Germline values: CDR1 KGHSH, CDR2 LQKENI. The J segment lost 7 bases and the V segment lost 8 bases, leaving 6 bases of the junction unmatched. The CDR3 nucleotides read TGTGCCAGCGAGGGACAGGATTATGAAGCTTTCTTT. This encodes CASEGQDYEAFF.

V gene TRBV10-3 combines with J gene TRBJ2-3, with D perhaps TRBD1 (5 bases). Deletions cut 2 bases from V and 8 bases from J, with 11 bases between. Germline V CDR1 and CDR2: ENHRY, SYGVKD. The CDR3 loop spans 13 amino acids. CDR3 protein: CAISEASGPTQYF. The CDR3 bases are TGTGCCATCAGTGAGGCTTCAGGGCCTACGCAGTATTTT.

The V and J genes are TRBV7-9 and TRBJ1-5, with 7 bases fitting TRBD1. Germline V gene lookup returns CDR1 SEHNR and CDR2 FQNEAQ (reference sequence). V shed 7 bases, J shed 5 bases, and the junction held 8 bases outside the gene matches. The CDR3 is made up of 14 amino acids. CDR3 loop: CASNTGQADQPQHF. The CDR3, as DNA: TGTGCCAGCAACACAGGACAGGCTGATCAGCCCCAGCATTTT.

The chain combines TRBV30 with TRBJ1-5; D is possibly TRBD1 (5 bases). This CDR3 is 13 amino acids long. The germline V gene encodes CDR1 GTSNPN and CDR2 SVGIG (reference sequence). The V end was cut by 5 bases, the J end by 0 bases, with 8 bases between. As DNA, the CDR3 is TGTGCCTGGGCAGGACATAGCAATCAGCCCCAGCATTTT. Protein product: CAWAGHSNQPQHF.

The rearrangement links TRBV3-1 (or the pseudogene TRBV3-2) to TRBJ1-1; the D is unclear. This CDR3 is 12 amino acids long. Trimming removed 1 base from V and 11 bases from J, with 11 bases in between. Per germline, CDR1 LGHDT and CDR2 YNNKEL (reference sequence). CDR3: CASSQGPRQAFF. The DNA of the CDR3 is TGTGCCAGCAGCCAAGGCCCACGTCAGGCTTTCTTT.

In its sample, this clone was seen once. The chain joins TRBV14 to TRBJ1-6; D uncertain. Germline V CDR1 and CDR2: SGHDN, FVKESK. This CDR3 comprises 13 residues. Trimming took off 4 bases at V and 8 bases at J, with 9 bases between the two ends. CDR3 residues: CASSLTGDSPLHF. In nucleotides, the CDR3 is TGTGCCAGCAGCCTCACGGGAGATTCACCCCTCCACTTT.